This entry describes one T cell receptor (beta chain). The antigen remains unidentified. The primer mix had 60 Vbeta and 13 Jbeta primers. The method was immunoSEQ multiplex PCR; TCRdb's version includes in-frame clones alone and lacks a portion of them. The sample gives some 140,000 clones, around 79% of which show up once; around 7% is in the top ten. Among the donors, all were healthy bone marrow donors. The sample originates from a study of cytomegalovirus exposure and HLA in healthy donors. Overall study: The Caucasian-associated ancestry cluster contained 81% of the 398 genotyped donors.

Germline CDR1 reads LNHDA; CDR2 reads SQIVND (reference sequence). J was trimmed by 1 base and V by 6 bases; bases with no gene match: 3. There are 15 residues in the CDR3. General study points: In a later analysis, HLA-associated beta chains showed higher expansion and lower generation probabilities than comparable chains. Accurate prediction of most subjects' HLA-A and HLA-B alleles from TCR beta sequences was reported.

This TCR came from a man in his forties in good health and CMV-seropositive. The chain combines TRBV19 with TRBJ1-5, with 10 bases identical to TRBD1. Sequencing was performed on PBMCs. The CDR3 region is CASSPTGGSNQPQHF. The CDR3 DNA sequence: TGTGCCAGTAGCCCGACAGGGGGCAGCAATCAGCCCCAGCATTTT.